Below are 2 T cell receptor beta chains sequenced from a single sample in a study of control samples from healthy donors and cancer patients. Method: immunoSEQ multiplex PCR; TCRdb's copy keeps in-frame clones and lacks some. The sample records about 180,000 clones, about 90% being singletons. Material for sequencing was blood. Receptor source: a woman aged 45-65 years in good health.

This clone has a single count. The rearrangement uses TRBV18 and TRBJ1-4, with a weak D call TRBD1 (5 bases). Germline V CDR1 and CDR2: KGHSH, LQKENI. Trimming pared 3 bases from V and 0 bases from J, leaving 14 bases between. This CDR3 comprises 17 residues. The CDR3 nucleotides are TGTGCCAGCTCACCCCAATGGGGGGGTGCAACTAATGAAAAACTGTTTTTT. Amino acid sequence: CASSPQWGGATNEKLFF.

The chain couples TRBV19 to TRBJ2-7; possible D gene TRBD1, 7 bases. This CDR3 contains 16 residues. Between the trimmed V and J ends, which lost 3 bases and 2 bases, there was a span of 17 bases. Germline CDR1 LNHDA, CDR2 SQIVND (reference sequence). CDR3 region: CASSIGPGGTAYEQYF. CDR3 nucleotides: TGTGCCAGTAGTATTGGCCCCGGCGGGACAGCCTACGAGCAGTACTTC.